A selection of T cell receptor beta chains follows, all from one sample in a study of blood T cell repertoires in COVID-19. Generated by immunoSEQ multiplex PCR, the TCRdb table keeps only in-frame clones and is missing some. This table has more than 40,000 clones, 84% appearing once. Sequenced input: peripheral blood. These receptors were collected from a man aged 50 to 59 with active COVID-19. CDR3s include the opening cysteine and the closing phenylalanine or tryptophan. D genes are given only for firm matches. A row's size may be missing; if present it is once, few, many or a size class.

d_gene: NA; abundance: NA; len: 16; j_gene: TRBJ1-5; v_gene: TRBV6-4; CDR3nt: TGTGCCAGCAGTGACGGTCTTGCCAGGCCGTTTCAGCCCCAGCATTTT; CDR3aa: CASSDGLARPFQPQHF
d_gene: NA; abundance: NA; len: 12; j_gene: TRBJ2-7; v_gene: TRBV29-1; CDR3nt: TGCAGCGTTCATACTAGCCCCCACGAGCAGTACTTC; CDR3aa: CSVHTSPHEQYF
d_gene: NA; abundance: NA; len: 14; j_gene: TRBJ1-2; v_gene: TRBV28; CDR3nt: TGTGCCAGCAGTTTAGTTAAATCGGGCTATGGCTACACCTTC; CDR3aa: CASSLVKSGYGYTF
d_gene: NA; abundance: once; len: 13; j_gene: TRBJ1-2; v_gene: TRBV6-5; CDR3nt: TGTGCCAGCAAGATGACAGACCTCTATGGCTACACCTTC; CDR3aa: CASKMTDLYGYTF
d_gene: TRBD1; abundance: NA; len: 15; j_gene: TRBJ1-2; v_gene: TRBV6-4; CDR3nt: TGTGCCAGCAGTCTTAACGGACAGGGAACCCATGGCTACACCTTC; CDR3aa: CASSLNGQGTHGYTF
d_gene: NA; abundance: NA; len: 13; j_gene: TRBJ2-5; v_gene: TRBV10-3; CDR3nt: TGTGCCATCAGTTCACAGGGCCAAGAGACCCAGTACTTC; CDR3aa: CAISSQGQETQYF
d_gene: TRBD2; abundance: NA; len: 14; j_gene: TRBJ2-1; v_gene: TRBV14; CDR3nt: TGTGCCAGCAGCCCCGGACTAGCGGGGGCCTCCGTGGTCTTC; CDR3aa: CASSPGLAGASVVF
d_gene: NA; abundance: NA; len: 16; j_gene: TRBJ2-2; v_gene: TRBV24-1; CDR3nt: TGTGCCACCAGTGCCTCGGACTTCCCGAACACCGGGGAGCTGTTTTTT; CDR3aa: CATSASDFPNTGELFF
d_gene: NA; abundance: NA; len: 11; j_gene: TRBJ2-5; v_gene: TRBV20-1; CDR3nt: TGCAGTGCTAGCCCGGTGGAGACCCAGTACTTC; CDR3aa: CSASPVETQYF
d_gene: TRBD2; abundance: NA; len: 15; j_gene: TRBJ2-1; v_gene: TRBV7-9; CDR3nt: TGTGCCAGCAGCTTGGGTAGCGGGGGCAACAATGAGCAGTTCTTC; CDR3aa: CASSLGSGGNNEQFF
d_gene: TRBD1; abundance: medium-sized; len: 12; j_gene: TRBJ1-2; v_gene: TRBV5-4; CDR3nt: TGTGCCAGCAGCAAGGACAGGCGAGGCTACACCTTC; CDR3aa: CASSKDRRGYTF
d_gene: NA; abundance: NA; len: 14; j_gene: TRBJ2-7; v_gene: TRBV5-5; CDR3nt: TGTGCCAGCAGTCCCTTCGACGGGAACTACGAGCAGTACTTC; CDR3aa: CASSPFDGNYEQYF
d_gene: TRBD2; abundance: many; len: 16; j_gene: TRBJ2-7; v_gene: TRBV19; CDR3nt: TGTGCCAGTAGTATAGGCGGGACTAGCGGGTTCTACGAGCAGTACTTC; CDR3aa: CASSIGGTSGFYEQYF
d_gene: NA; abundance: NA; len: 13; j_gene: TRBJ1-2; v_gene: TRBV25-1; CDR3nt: TGTGCCAGCAGGGCGGACACCAACTATGGCTACACCTTC; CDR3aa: CASRADTNYGYTF
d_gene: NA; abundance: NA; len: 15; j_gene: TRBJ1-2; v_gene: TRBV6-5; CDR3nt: TGTGCCAGCAGCTTGGTATGGCAGGGGAACTATGGCTACACCTTC; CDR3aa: CASSLVWQGNYGYTF
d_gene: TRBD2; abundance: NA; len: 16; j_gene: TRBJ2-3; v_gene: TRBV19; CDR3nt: TGTGCCAGTAGTAGGGGACTAGCGGGGGCGGGAGATACGCAGTATTTT; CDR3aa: CASSRGLAGAGDTQYF
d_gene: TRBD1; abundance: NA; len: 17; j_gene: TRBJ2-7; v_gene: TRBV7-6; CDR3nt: TGTGCCAGCAGCTTGGAGACCCGGGACAGGGACTCCTACGAGCAGTACTTC; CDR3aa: CASSLETRDRDSYEQYF
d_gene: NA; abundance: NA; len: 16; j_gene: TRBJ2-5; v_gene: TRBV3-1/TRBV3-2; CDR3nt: TGTGCCAGCAGCCAAGTCGGATTAGGAGGGAAAGAGACCCAGTACTTC; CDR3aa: CASSQVGLGGKETQYF
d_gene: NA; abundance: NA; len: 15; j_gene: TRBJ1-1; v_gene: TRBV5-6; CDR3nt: TGTGCCAGCAGCCACAACAGGGAACTGAACACTGAAGCTTTCTTT; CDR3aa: CASSHNRELNTEAFF
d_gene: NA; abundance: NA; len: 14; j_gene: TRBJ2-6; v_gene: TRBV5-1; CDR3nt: TGCGCCAGCAGGGGCACCTCTGGGGCCAACGTCCTGACTTTC; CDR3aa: CASRGTSGANVLTF
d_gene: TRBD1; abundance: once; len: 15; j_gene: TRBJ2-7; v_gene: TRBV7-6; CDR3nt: TGTGCCAGCAGCTGGGGACAGGGGACAGCCTACGAGCAGTACTTC; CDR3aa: CASSWGQGTAYEQYF
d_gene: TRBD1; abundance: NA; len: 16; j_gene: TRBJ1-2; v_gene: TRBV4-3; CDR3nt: TGCGCCAGCAGCCAAGCCCCGGGACAGGGGGCGGGTGGCTACACCTTC; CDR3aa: CASSQAPGQGAGGYTF
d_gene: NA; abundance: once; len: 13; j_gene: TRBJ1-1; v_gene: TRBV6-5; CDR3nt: TGTGCCAGCAGCTACAGCGCGAACACTGAAGCTTTCTTT; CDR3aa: CASSYSANTEAFF
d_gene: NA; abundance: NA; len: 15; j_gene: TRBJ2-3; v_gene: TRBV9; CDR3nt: TGTGCCAGCAGCGTAGAAGGCGGGGGCACAGATACGCAGTATTTT; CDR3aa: CASSVEGGGTDTQYF
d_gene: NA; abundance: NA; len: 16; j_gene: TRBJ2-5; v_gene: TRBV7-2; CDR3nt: TGTGCCAGCAGCTTAGGTGCGAGATTGAGGGAAGAGACCCAGTACTTC; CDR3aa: CASSLGARLREETQYF
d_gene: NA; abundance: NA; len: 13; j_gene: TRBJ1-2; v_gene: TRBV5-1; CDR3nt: TGCGCCAGCAGCTTACAGGATAGGTATGGCTACACCTTC; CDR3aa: CASSLQDRYGYTF
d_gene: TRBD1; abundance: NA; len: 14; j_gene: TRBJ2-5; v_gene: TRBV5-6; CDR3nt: TGTGCCAGCAGCGAGGACAGGGTCCGGGAGACCCAGTACTTC; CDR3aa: CASSEDRVRETQYF
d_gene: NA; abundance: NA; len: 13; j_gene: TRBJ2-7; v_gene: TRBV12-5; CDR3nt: TGTGCTAGTCTCTCGGGGGTCCCCTACGAGCAGTACTTC; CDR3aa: CASLSGVPYEQYF
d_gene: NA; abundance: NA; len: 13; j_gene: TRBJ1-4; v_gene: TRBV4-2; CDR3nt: TGTGCCAGCAGCGAGGTAACCCATGAAAAACTGTTTTTT; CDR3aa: CASSEVTHEKLFF
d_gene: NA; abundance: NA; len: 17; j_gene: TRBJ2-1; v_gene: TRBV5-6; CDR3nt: TGTGCCAGCAGCCAAACGACCGGGAGACTTAGGGTCCATGAGCAGTTCTTC; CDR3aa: CASSQTTGRLRVHEQFF
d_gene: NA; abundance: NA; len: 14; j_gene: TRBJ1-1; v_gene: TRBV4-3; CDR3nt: TGCGCCAGCAGCCCCAGACAGGTGAACACTGAAGCTTTCTTT; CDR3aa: CASSPRQVNTEAFF
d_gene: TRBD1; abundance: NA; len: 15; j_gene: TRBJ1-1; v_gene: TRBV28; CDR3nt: TGTGCCAGCAATGCAGGGGGGCCCTCAAACACTGAAGCTTTCTTT; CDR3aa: CASNAGGPSNTEAFF
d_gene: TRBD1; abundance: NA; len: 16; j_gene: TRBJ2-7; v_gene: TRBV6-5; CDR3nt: TGTGCCAGCAGTTCCGGACAGGCTTTAATCTCCTACGAGCAGTACTTC; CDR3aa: CASSSGQALISYEQYF
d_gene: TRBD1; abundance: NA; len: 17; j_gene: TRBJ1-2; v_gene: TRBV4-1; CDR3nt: TGCGCCAGCAGCCAAGTCGTGGACAGGGCCCTAAACTATGGCTACACCTTC; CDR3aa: CASSQVVDRALNYGYTF
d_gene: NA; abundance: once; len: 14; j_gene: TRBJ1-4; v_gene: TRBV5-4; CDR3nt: TGTGCCAGCAGCCACAAGGGACTAAATGAAAAACTGTTTTTT; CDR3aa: CASSHKGLNEKLFF
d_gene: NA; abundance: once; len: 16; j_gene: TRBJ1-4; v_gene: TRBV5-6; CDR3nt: TGTGCCAGCAGCTTGGGTTGGCCCACCTCCGGGGAAAAACTGTTTTTT; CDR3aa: CASSLGWPTSGEKLFF
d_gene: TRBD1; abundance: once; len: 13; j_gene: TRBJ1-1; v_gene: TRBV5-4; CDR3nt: TGTGCCAGCGGATATAGACAGGGGGGCGAAGCTTTCTTT; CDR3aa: CASGYRQGGEAFF
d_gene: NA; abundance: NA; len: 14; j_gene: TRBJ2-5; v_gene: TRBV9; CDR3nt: TGTGCCAGCAGCGGAGGGACAAATAGAGAGACCCAGTACTTC; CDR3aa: CASSGGTNRETQYF
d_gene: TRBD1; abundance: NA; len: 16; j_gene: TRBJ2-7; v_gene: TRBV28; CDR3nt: TGTGCCAGCAGTTTATTTGGGCAGGGGGCGGACTACGAGCAGTACTTC; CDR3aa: CASSLFGQGADYEQYF
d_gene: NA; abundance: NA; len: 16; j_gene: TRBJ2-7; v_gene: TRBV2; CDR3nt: TGTGCCAGCAGTTTAAGCCAGGCAGGACAAACCTACGAGCAGTACTTC; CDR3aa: CASSLSQAGQTYEQYF
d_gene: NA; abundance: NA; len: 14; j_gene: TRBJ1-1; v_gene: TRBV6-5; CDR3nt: TGTGCCAGCAGTTACTCCAGGAAAGACACTGAAGCTTTCTTT; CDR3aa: CASSYSRKDTEAFF
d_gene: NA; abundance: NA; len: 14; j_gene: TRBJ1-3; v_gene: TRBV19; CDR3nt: TGTGCCAGTAGTATAACAGGGACAGGAAACACCATATATTTT; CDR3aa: CASSITGTGNTIYF
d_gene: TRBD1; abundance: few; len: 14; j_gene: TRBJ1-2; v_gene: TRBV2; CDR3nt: TGTGCCAGCAGTGGTGGGACAGGGGGTTTCGTCTACACCTTC; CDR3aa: CASSGGTGGFVYTF
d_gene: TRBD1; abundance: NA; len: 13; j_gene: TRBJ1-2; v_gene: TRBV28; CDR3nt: TGTGCCAGCAGACAGGGGGTTAACTATGGCTACACCTTC; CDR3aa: CASRQGVNYGYTF
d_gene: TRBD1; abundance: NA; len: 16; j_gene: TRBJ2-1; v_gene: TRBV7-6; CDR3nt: TGTGCCAGCAGCTTTGGGGGGACAGGGGGTTACAATGAGCAGTTCTTC; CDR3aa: CASSFGGTGGYNEQFF
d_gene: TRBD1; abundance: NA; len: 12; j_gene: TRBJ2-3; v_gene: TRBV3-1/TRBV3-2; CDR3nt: TGTGCCAGCCGACAGGGGCCAGATACGCAGTATTTT; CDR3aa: CASRQGPDTQYF
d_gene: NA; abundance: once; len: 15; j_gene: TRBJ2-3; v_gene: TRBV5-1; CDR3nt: TGCGCCAGTACCCCTCTTGCGCTAAGCACAGATACGCAGTATTTT; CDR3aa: CASTPLALSTDTQYF
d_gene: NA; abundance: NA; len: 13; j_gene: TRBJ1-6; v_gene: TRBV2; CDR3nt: TGTGCCAGGGGCGAGGGAATTGTCTCACCCCTCCACTTT; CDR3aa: CARGEGIVSPLHF
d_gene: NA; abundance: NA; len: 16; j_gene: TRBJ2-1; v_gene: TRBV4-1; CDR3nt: TGCGCCAGCAGCCCCCTTGGGGCAACTTCATACAATGAGCAGTTCTTC; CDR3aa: CASSPLGATSYNEQFF
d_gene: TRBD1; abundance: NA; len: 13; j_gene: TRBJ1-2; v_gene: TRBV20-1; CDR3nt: TGCAGTGCTAGTCAAACGAGGGGGCATGGCTACACCTTC; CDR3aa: CSASQTRGHGYTF